The 32 T cell receptor beta chains presented below share a single source sample, sequenced in a study of T-cell memory formation after mild COVID-19. MiXCR, applied by TCRdb to the 5' RACE reads, yields one record per CDR3 protein. The profile shows approximately 150,000 distinct CDR3 sequences, 15% to 20% of them singletons. Sequencing was carried out using PBMCs or a T cell subset sorted from them (not recorded which). The receptors here all came from an adult woman who had mild COVID-19 (a few samples of this study predate the infection). Cell type and time point are not known.

The rearrangement links TRBV7-9 to TRBJ1-6; D is unresolved. Germline V gene data show CDR1 as SEHNR and CDR2 as FQNEAQ (reference sequence). With 4 bases removed from V and 7 bases from J, the gap between germline ends came to 11 bases. The CDR3 totals 14 residues. This chain's CDR3 is CASSSDGKNSPLHF. CDR3 nucleotides: TGTGCCAGCAGCTCCGACGGAAAAAATTCACCCCTCCACTTT.

This clonotype was picked up a small number of times. The chain links TRBV20-1 to TRBJ1-5; D may be TRBD1 (6 bases). CDR1 is DFQATT and CDR2 is SNEGSKA in the germline V gene (reference sequence). This CDR3 spans 17 amino acids. The V gene lost 2 bases and the J gene lost 4 bases, with 21 bases spanning the gap. CDR3 region: CSARMYGGRLGNQPQHF. CDR3 sequence (DNA): TGCAGTGCTAGAATGTACGGGGGGCGATTGGGGAATCAGCCCCAGCATTTT.

This clonotype was counted at least ten times. The V call is TRBV7-2, the J call TRBJ2-5; TRBD2 matches 11 bases. CDR3 length: 16 residues. Germline V gene sequence: CDR1 SGHTA, CDR2 FQGNSA. The J segment lost 7 bases and the V segment lost 1 base, leaving 8 bases of the junction unmatched. The CDR3 loop reads CASSLVPTSGAVTQYF. CDR3 DNA: TGTGCCAGCAGCTTAGTCCCGACTAGCGGGGCGGTGACCCAGTACTTC.

This clonotype has just a few counts. The rearrangement links TRBV25-1 to TRBJ2-1; 7 nucleotides agree with TRBD2. The CDR3 extends over 13 amino acids. CDR1 is MGHDK and CDR2 is SYGVNS in the germline V gene. V was clipped by 4 bases and J by 9 bases; unmatched bases: 6. CDR3 coding DNA: TGTGCCAGCAGTGTCGATTGGGGGGGTGAGCAGTTCTTC. It specifies CASSVDWGGEQFF.

This clonotype has a handful of counts. The CDR3 DNA reads as TGTGCCAGCAGTTTAGAGGGGGCCGGCACCGGGGAGCTGTTTTTT. As protein: CASSLEGAGTGELFF. The chain has TRBV12-3 or TRBV12-4 and TRBJ2-2; 7 nucleotides align to TRBD1. V was clipped by 1 base and J by 4 bases; unmatched bases: 3. This CDR3 contains 15 residues.

This clonotype showed up just a few times. The chain combines TRBV7-3 with TRBJ2-1; 10 bases fit TRBD2. The V gene end was trimmed by 5 bases and the J gene end by 9 bases; junction bases not matched to a gene: 10. Germline V gene data show CDR1 as SGHTA and CDR2 as FQGTGA. This CDR3 has 15 residues. In DNA, the CDR3 is TGTGCCAGCAGCCGCACTAGCGGGGTGGGTAGTGAGCAGTTCTTC. Amino acid sequence: CASSRTSGVGSEQFF.

This sequence joins TRBV3-1 and TRBJ2-2; no reliable D call. The V gene's germline CDR1 is LGHDT and CDR2 YNNKEL (reference sequence). Trimming stripped 0 bases from V and 5 bases from J, with 10 bases between. This CDR3 region has 15 residues. The CDR3 DNA reads as TGTGCCAGCAGCCAAGACGTTAGCAGGACCGGGGAGCTGTTTTTT. It is translated as CASSQDVSRTGELFF.

The chain combines TRBV5-1 with TRBJ2-1; 8 bases are shared with TRBD2. Trimming removed 3 bases from V and 6 bases from J; junction bases left unmatched: 8. Germline loops: CDR1 SGHRS, CDR2 YFSETQ. The CDR3 has 15 amino acids. The CDR3 DNA follows: TGCGCCAGCAGCTATATAGCGGGAATAGGCAATGAGCAGTTCTTC. This sequence encodes CASSYIAGIGNEQFF.

This clonotype was seen only a few times. The chain combines TRBV6-1 with TRBJ2-5; 10 nucleotides align to TRBD2. The germline CDR1 and CDR2 sequences are MNHNS and SASEGT. J gave up 5 bases and V 8 bases, and 8 bases lay outside the gene matches. The CDR3 is made up of 14 amino acids. Here the CDR3 reads CASSSGRALETQYF. CDR3 nucleotides: TGTGCCAGCTCGAGCGGGAGGGCCTTGGAGACCCAGTACTTC.

Points on this clonotype: Mismatch with germline at one junction end may stem from a read error. CDR3 DNA: TGCAGTGCAACCGGGACTAGCGGGATCGGCCCCTTC. This gives the protein CSATGTSGIGPF. The V call is TRBV20-1, the J call TRBJ2-1; 13 nucleotides align to TRBD2. The CDR3 extends over 12 amino acids. CDR1 and CDR2 from the germline V gene are DFQATT and SNEGSKA (reference sequence).

This clonotype was seen a few times. The chain employs TRBV5-1 and TRBJ2-7, with D maybe TRBD1 (6 bases). The CDR3 has 14 residues. Germline V lookup: CDR1 SGHRS, CDR2 YFSETQ. Trimming took 3 bases from V and 3 from J, leaving 13 bases between them. In DNA form, the CDR3 reads TGCGCCAGCAGCTGGGGGCAGGGCAACTACGAGCAGTACTTC. Translated: CASSWGQGNYEQYF.

The chain carries TRBV4-2 and TRBJ1-6; 8 bases map to TRBD1. After removal of 1 base from V and 9 bases from J, the junction contained 5 bases not matched to a gene. The CDR3 totals 15 residues. Germline values: CDR1 LGHNA, CDR2 YNFKEQ. The DNA of the CDR3 is TGTGCCAGCAGCCAAGGGTCAGGGGGCAGTTCACCCCTCCACTTT. Its protein is CASSQGSGGSSPLHF.

This clonotype showed up just a few times. This chain links TRBV29-1 with TRBJ1-1; D perhaps matches TRBD1 (5 bases). CDR3 length: 14 amino acids. Germline lookup yields CDR1 SQVTM and CDR2 ANQGSEA. Trimming stripped 3 bases from V and 5 bases from J, with 16 bases between. The CDR3 DNA reads TGCAGCGTTGAGGGCTCAGGGCCGCGAACTGAAGCTTTCTTT. Translation gives CSVEGSGPRTEAFF.

The chain joins TRBV7-6 to TRBJ2-1; 13 bases match TRBD2. The germline V gene has CDR1 SGHVS and CDR2 FNYEAQ. The J segment lost 4 bases and the V segment lost 4 bases, leaving 7 bases of the junction unmatched. The CDR3 sequence is 17 residues long. The CDR3 is CASSSGTSGERYNEQFF. CDR3 nucleotides: TGTGCCAGCAGCTCCGGGACTAGCGGGGAGAGGTACAATGAGCAGTTCTTC.

J is TRBJ2-1 and V is TRBV4-1; 11 nucleotides agree with TRBD2. The V and J ends lost 4 bases and 10 bases, in that order; junction bases with no gene match: 9. The CDR3 loop spans 15 amino acids. Germline V gene sequence: CDR1 MGHRA, CDR2 YSYEKL. CDR3 sequence (DNA): TGCGCCAGCAGCCCGGGACTAGCGGACGTTAAGGAGCAGTTCTTC. Residues: CASSPGLADVKEQFF.

The chain carries TRBV5-1 and TRBJ2-2; 7 positions agree with TRBD2. This CDR3 is 14 amino acids long. Germline-derived CDR1 and CDR2 are SGHRS and YFSETQ. V shed 7 bases, J shed 6 bases, and the junction held 9 bases outside the gene matches. CDR3 loop: CASGSRGDAGELFF. DNA of the CDR3: TGCGCCAGCGGTTCCCGGGGGGACGCCGGGGAGCTGTTTTTT.

This clonotype was observed a handful of times. The V call is TRBV5-1, the J call TRBJ2-5, with 11 positions matching TRBD2. Germline loops: CDR1 SGHRS, CDR2 YFSETQ. This CDR3 has 15 residues. J lost 5 bases, V lost 4 bases, and 7 bases had no gene match. The CDR3 sequence is CASSVAGGPRETQYF. The CDR3 bases are TGCGCCAGCAGCGTAGCGGGAGGGCCTAGGGAGACCCAGTACTTC. Together with reference TRBV5-1 and TRBJ2-5, the CDR3 gives the full variable domain: KAGVTQTPRYLIKTRGQQVTLSCSPISGHRSVSWYQQTPGQGLQFLFEYFSETQRNKGNFPGRFSGRQFSNSRSEMNVSTLELGDSALYLCASSVAGGPRETQYFGPGTRLLVL.

This clonotype was recorded many times. The chain combines TRBV7-2 with TRBJ2-4; 8 bases align to TRBD1. Germline lookup yields CDR1 SGHTA and CDR2 FQGNSA. With V trimmed by 4 bases and J by 7 bases, 6 bases remained unmatched. CDR3 length equals 14 residues. CDR3 sequence reads: CASSSFTGGNIQYF. The CDR3 nucleotides are TGTGCCAGCAGCTCATTTACAGGGGGTAACATTCAGTACTTC. Together with reference TRBV7-2 and TRBJ2-4, the CDR3 gives the full variable domain: GAGVSQSPSNKVTEKGKDVELRCDPISGHTALYWYRQSLGQGLEFLIYFQGNSAPDKSGLPSDRFSAERTGGSVSTLTIQRTQQEDSAVYLCASSSFTGGNIQYFGAGTRLSVL.

This clonotype was found a few times. V gene TRBV4-3 combines with J gene TRBJ2-1; 10 nucleotides align to TRBD1. CDR1 and CDR2 (germline): LGHNA, YSLEER. The length of the CDR3 is 14 residues. V dropped 0 bases and J dropped 9; count of bases not matched to a gene: 2. In DNA form, the CDR3 reads TGCGCCAGCAGCCAAGATAGGACAGGGGGTGAGCAGTTCTTC. Encoded protein: CASSQDRTGGEQFF.

There are a few counts of this clonotype. The chain has TRBV20-1 and TRBJ2-5; possible D gene TRBD2, 5 bases. The CDR3 has 14 amino acids. Looked up from germline, CDR1 is DFQATT and CDR2 is SNEGSKA (reference sequence). Trimming left V 5 bases short and J 1 base short, with 14 bases between. CDR3 DNA sequence: TGCAGTGCTCGGACGAGGGTTTCCCAAGAGACCCAGTACTTC. Protein: CSARTRVSQETQYF.

The V and J genes are TRBV30 and TRBJ1-6; 8 bases are a match to TRBD1. CDR3 length: 14 amino acids. After removal of 0 bases from V and 10 bases from J, the junction contained 5 bases not matched to a gene. Germline CDR1 GTSNPN, CDR2 SVGIG (reference sequence). In DNA form, the CDR3 reads TGTGCCTGGAGTGTCGCGGGACAGGACTCACCCCTCCACTTT. Amino acids: CAWSVAGQDSPLHF.

This clonotype has only a few counts. The chain employs TRBV12-3 or TRBV12-4 and TRBJ1-2, with TRBD1 matching 9 bases. There are 14 residues in the CDR3. With 5 bases clipped from V and 4 bases from J, the junction kept 5 bases outside the gene matches. The CDR3 protein is CASSKGQGSYGYTF. CDR3 in DNA: TGTGCCAGCAGTAAAGGACAGGGGTCCTATGGCTACACCTTC.

V is TRBV12-3 or TRBV12-4 and J is TRBJ1-5; no reliable D call. The germline V and J ends were trimmed by 1 base and 7 bases, with 8 bases remaining between them. This CDR3 spans 13 amino acids. CDR3: CASSLDRAQPQHF. CDR3 nucleotides: TGTGCCAGCAGTTTAGATAGGGCCCAGCCCCAGCATTTT.

This clonotype was observed a few times. The V gene is TRBV5-1, the J gene TRBJ2-1, with D unclear. There are 13 residues in the CDR3. The V end was cut by 0 bases, the J end by 9 bases, with 10 bases between. In germline, CDR1 is SGHRS, CDR2 YFSETQ. The CDR3 here is CASSLGYPSEQFF. The DNA of the CDR3 is TGCGCCAGCAGCTTGGGTTATCCCTCTGAGCAGTTCTTC.

The genes are TRBV2 and TRBJ2-1; D might be TRBD2 (6 bases). The CDR3 spans 13 residues. The V and J ends lost 7 bases and 7 bases respectively, with 14 bases between them. Germline lookup yields CDR1 SNHLY and CDR2 FYNNEI. The CDR3 reads CASNVLAKNEQFF. DNA of the CDR3: TGTGCCAGCAACGTCCTAGCGAAAAATGAGCAGTTCTTC.

CDR3: CAISVTPGGPYGEQFF. The CDR3 nucleotides read TGTGCCATCAGTGTCACCCCGGGAGGGCCTTACGGGGAGCAGTTCTTC. The chain links TRBV10-3 to TRBJ2-1; 8 bases line up with TRBD2. J gave up 10 bases and V 4 bases, and 15 bases lay outside the gene matches. Looked up from germline, CDR1 is ENHRY and CDR2 is SYGVKD. The CDR3 loop spans 16 amino acids.

This clonotype was counted between two and nine times. This rearrangement joins TRBV7-2 to TRBJ2-1; TRBD2 aligns across 11 bases. The CDR3 extends over 17 amino acids. J was trimmed by 0 bases and V by 5 bases; bases with no gene match: 6. The germline V gene encodes CDR1 SGHTA and CDR2 FQGNSA. DNA of the CDR3: TGTGCCAGCAGCCGACTAGCGGGGATACGCTCCTACAATGAGCAGTTCTTC. It yields the protein CASSRLAGIRSYNEQFF. Combining the CDR3 with reference TRBV7-2 and TRBJ2-1 gives the whole variable domain GAGVSQSPSNKVTEKGKDVELRCDPISGHTALYWYRQSLGQGLEFLIYFQGNSAPDKSGLPSDRFSAERTGGSVSTLTIQRTQQEDSAVYLCASSRLAGIRSYNEQFFGPGTRLTVL.

The chain is built from TRBV27 and TRBJ1-6; D is possibly TRBD1 (6 bases). V was shortened by 0 bases and J by 6 bases, with 12 bases between the two germline ends. Germline V gives CDR1 MNHEY, CDR2 SMNVEV (reference sequence). CDR3 length: 16 amino acids. CDR3 sequence: CASSLSGRGLNSPLHF. The DNA of the CDR3 is TGTGCCAGCAGTTTATCGGGCAGGGGCCTTAATTCACCCCTCCACTTT.

The chain joins TRBV5-1 to TRBJ2-7; 7 nucleotides agree with TRBD1. V shed 4 bases and J 6 bases; nucleotides not matched to a gene: 1. This CDR3 region has 11 residues. Germline lookup yields CDR1 SGHRS and CDR2 YFSETQ. CDR3 sequence: CASSRQGEQYF. CDR3 coding DNA: TGCGCCAGCAGCCGACAGGGCGAGCAGTACTTC. Together with reference TRBV5-1 and TRBJ2-7, the CDR3 gives the full variable domain: KAGVTQTPRYLIKTRGQQVTLSCSPISGHRSVSWYQQTPGQGLQFLFEYFSETQRNKGNFPGRFSGRQFSNSRSEMNVSTLELGDSALYLCASSRQGEQYFGPGTRLTVT.

This clonotype was seen a handful of times. V gene TRBV20-1 combines with J gene TRBJ1-1, with a possible D match to TRBD1 (5 bases). This CDR3 is 13 amino acids long. Germline V CDR1 and CDR2: DFQATT, SNEGSKA (reference sequence). V lost 1 base and J 4 bases, leaving 10 bases between the germline ends. The DNA of the CDR3 is TGCAGTGCTAGAGTGCGGGGGGGCACTGAAGCTTTCTTT. Amino acids: CSARVRGGTEAFF.

This clonotype has more than one count but fewer than ten. This rearrangement joins TRBV29-1 to TRBJ2-1; 9 bases are shared with TRBD2. Trimming removed 5 bases from V and 13 bases from J; junction bases left unmatched: 3. Per germline, CDR1 SQVTM and CDR2 ANQGSEA. The CDR3 covers 10 residues. The DNA for the CDR3 is TGCAGCGTTCGCGGGGGGGTTCAGTTCTTC. Protein sequence: CSVRGGVQFF.

The CDR3 DNA sequence: TGTGCCAGCAGTTTCGGCGGCGGGGAGCTGTTTTTT. It encodes CASSFGGGELFF. This rearrangement joins TRBV12-3 or TRBV12-4 to TRBJ2-2, with no clear D. This CDR3 has 12 residues. V lost 3 bases to trimming and J lost 7 bases, with 6 bases between them.